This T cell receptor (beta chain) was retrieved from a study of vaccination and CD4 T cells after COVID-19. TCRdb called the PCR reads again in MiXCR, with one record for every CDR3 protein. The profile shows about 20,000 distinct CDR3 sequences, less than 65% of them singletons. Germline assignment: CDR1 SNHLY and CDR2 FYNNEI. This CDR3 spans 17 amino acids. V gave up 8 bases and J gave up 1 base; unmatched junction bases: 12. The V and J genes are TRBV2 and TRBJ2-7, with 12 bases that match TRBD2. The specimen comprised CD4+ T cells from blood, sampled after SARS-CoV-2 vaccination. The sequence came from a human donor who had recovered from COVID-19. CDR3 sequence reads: CASELRGLAGTSYEQYF. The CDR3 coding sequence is TGTGCCAGCGAGCTAAGAGGACTAGCGGGGACATCCTACGAGCAGTACTTC.